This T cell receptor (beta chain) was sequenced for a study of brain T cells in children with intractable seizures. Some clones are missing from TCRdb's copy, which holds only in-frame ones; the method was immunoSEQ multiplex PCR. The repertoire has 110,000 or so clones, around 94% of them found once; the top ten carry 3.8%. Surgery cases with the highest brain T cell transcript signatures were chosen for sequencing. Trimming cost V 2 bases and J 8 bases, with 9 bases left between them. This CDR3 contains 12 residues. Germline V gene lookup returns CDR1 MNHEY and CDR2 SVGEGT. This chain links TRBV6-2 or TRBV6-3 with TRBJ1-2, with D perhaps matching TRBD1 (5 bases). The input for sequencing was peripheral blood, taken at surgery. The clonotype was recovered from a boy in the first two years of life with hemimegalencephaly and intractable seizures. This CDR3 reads CASSYRGSGYTF. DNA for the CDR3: TGTGCCAGCAGTTACAGGGGAAGCGGCTACACCTTC.